The present TCR beta chain was sequenced within a study of shared clonotypes between healthy human individuals. Each subset's genomic DNA was shared equally among a number of immunoSEQ plates. Profiled with immunoSEQ multiplex PCR; TCRdb holds only in-frame clones, not every one. The sample has under 1,100,000 clones, 70% to 80% seen once. This CDR3 comprises 19 residues. From germline, CDR1 is KGHSH and CDR2 LQKENI. The V end was cut by 2 bases, the J end by 0 bases, with 20 bases between. This clone was seen a few times. The antigen remains unidentified. Donors comprised only Caucasian adults living in Nashville, Tennessee. Study-level findings and limits: Donor scarcity curtailed the genetic and exposure-history diversity represented herein.

This sequence joins TRBV18 and TRBJ1-3, with D unclear. The sequenced sample consisted of memory CD4+ T cells from PBMCs. Subset denoted: CD45RA-negative fraction. This clonotype originated in a man younger than 30 in good health. Some clones in this sample may be carry-over from other donors' samples. The CDR3: CASSPIGYFPRSSGNTIYF. CDR3 sequence (DNA): TGTGCCAGCTCACCAATCGGCTACTTTCCGAGGAGCTCTGGAAACACCATATATTTT.